Presented here are 9 T cell receptor beta chains from one specimen sequenced in a study of T cell responses to AZD1222 COVID-19 vaccine. Libraries were prepared by immunoSEQ multiplex PCR; TCRdb keeps only in-frame clonotypes and omits some of them. The data show over 110,000 clones, with about 92% seen just once and 5.1% held by the top ten. The starting material was peripheral blood, obtained on day 0 of AZD1222 vaccination. Every receptor here comes from an adult in good health.

The V call is TRBV7-6, the J call TRBJ1-6; possible D gene TRBD1, 5 bases. V was clipped by 1 base and J by 4 bases, with 8 bases between them. Germline values: CDR1 SGHVS, CDR2 FNYEAQ. The CDR3 covers 15 residues. CDR3 sequence (DNA): TGTGCCAGCAGCTTAGGCGGGGGGTATAATTCACCCCTCCACTTT. Its translation: CASSLGGGYNSPLHF.

This clone has more than one count but fewer than ten. The chain combines TRBV19 with TRBJ2-2, with D perhaps being TRBD1 or TRBD2 (6 bases each). V was shortened by 0 bases and J by 4 bases, with 15 bases between the two germline ends. Germline V gives CDR1 LNHDA, CDR2 SQIVND (reference sequence). The CDR3 covers 17 residues. DNA of the CDR3: TGTGCCAGTAGTATAGAGGACAGCCGGCGGGGCACCGGGGAGCTGTTTTTT. It yields the protein CASSIEDSRRGTGELFF.

The gene calls are TRBV4-3 and TRBJ1-4; D ambiguous. The CDR3 length is 14 residues. Per germline, CDR1 LGHNA and CDR2 YSLEER. V was cut by 3 bases and J by 7 bases, with 12 bases left in between. CDR3 bases: TGCGCCAGCAGCCAGGGCACCATGGGTGAAAAACTGTTTTTT. Amino acid sequence: CASSQGTMGEKLFF.

The chain uses TRBV12-5 and TRBJ1-2; the D gene is possibly TRBD1 (6 bases). Germline values: CDR1 LGHNT, CDR2 FRNRAP. This CDR3 has 15 residues. CDR3 nucleotides: TGTGCCGAGGGGGGGACCTCCCTCGCGGGTGGTGGCTACACCTTC. It is translated as CAEGGTSLAGGGYTF.

CDR3 in amino acids: CASSFLAGGAPDTQYF. The CDR3 coding sequence is TGTGCCAGCAGCTTCTTAGCGGGGGGGGCCCCAGATACGCAGTATTTT. The chain uses TRBV7-9 and TRBJ2-3, with 11 nucleotides matching TRBD2. The CDR3 extends over 16 amino acids. The V gene end was trimmed by 3 bases and the J gene end by 4 bases; junction bases not matched to a gene: 6. The V gene's germline CDR1 is SEHNR and CDR2 FQNEAQ (reference sequence). The full variable domain, completed using reference TRBV7-9 and TRBJ2-3, is DTGVSQNPRHKITKRGQNVTFRCDPISEHNRLYWYRQTLGQGPEFLTYFQNEAQLEKSRLLSDRFSAERPKGSFSTLEIQRTEQGDSAMYLCASSFLAGGAPDTQYFGPGTRLTVL.

The V call is TRBV6-1, the J call TRBJ2-3, with a weak D call TRBD1 (6 bases). V was trimmed by 0 bases and J by 1 base, leaving 8 bases between them. The CDR3 is 15 residues long. Germline CDR1 reads MNHNS; CDR2 reads SASEGT. Written as DNA, the CDR3 is TGTGCCAGCAGTGAAGCGGGACACCGCACAGATACGCAGTATTTT. It specifies CASSEAGHRTDTQYF.

V is TRBV19 and J is TRBJ2-3; TRBD2 aligns across 10 bases. The germline CDR1 and CDR2 sequences are LNHDA and SQIVND (reference sequence). This CDR3 has 16 amino acids. Losses at the gene ends were 5 bases for V and 0 bases for J; bases not matched to a gene: 5. The CDR3 loop reads CASSSIAGGSTDTQYF. In DNA, the CDR3 is TGTGCCAGTAGTTCGATAGCGGGGGGTAGCACAGATACGCAGTATTTT.

The CDR3 loop reads CASSTGTGSSYEQYF. In DNA form, the CDR3 reads TGCGCCAGCAGTACCGGGACGGGGAGCTCCTACGAGCAGTACTTC. The chain uses TRBV5-1 and TRBJ2-7; D may correspond to TRBD1 or TRBD2 (5 bases each). The CDR3 is 15 amino acids. V dropped 5 bases and J dropped 0 bases, with 15 bases sitting between them. Germline values: CDR1 SGHRS, CDR2 YFSETQ.

The chain carries TRBV20-1 and TRBJ1-2, with a weak D call TRBD1 (5 bases). Germline V lookup: CDR1 DFQATT, CDR2 SNEGSKA (reference sequence). The CDR3 has 11 amino acids. V was cut by 7 bases and J by 6 bases, with 12 bases left in between. Here the CDR3 reads CSGGSTNGYTF. For the CDR3, the DNA is TGCAGTGGGGGCAGTACTAATGGCTACACCTTC.